This paragraph reports one T cell receptor beta chain. Its antigen is unknown. Time point: after neoadjuvant nivolumab, at surgical resection. The data were obtained in a study of neoadjuvant anti-PD-1 for oral cavity cancer. Findings of the study overall: Higher pretreatment Treg/Th17 ratios tracked higher pretreatment blood clonality.

CDR3 length: 15 amino acids. V shed 0 bases and J 6 bases; nucleotides not matched to a gene: 5. The germline CDR1 and CDR2 sequences are SGHTA and FQGTGA. TCRdb's table, derived via immunoSEQ multiplex PCR, lists solely in-frame clones and lacks some. The table shows about 14,000 clones, with about 70% occurring only once. The clonotype originates from a person aged 40-85 years with oral cavity squamous cell carcinoma. The sequencing here drew on PBMCs, taken after nivolumab (anti-PD-1) treatment. This rearrangement joins TRBV7-3 to TRBJ2-1; 7 nucleotides agree with TRBD1. The CDR3, as DNA: TGTGCCAGCAGCTTAACAGGGGGCATCTTCAATGAGCAGTTCTTC. Encoded protein: CASSLTGGIFNEQFF.